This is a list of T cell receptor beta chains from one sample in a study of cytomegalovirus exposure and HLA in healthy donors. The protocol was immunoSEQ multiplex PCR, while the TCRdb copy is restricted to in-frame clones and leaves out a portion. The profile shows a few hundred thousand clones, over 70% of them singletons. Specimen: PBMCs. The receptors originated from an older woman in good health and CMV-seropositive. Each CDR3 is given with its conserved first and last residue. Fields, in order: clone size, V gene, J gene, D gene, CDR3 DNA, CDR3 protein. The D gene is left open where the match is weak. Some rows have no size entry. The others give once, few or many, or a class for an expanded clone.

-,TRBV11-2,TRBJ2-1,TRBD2,TGTGCCAGCAGCCCCGTAGCGGGAGGAGTCGACAATGAGCAGTTCTTC,CASSPVAGGVDNEQFF
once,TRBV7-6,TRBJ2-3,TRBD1,TGTGCCAGCAGCCTACCGGGACAGGGGTCAGATACGCAGTATTTT,CASSLPGQGSDTQYF
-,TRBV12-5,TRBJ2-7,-,TGTGCTAGTGGTTATTGGGAGGACGAGCAGTACTTC,CASGYWEDEQYF
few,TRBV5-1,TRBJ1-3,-,TGCGCCAGCAGCCAGGGGACGGACCTCTCTGGAAACACCATATATTTT,CASSQGTDLSGNTIYF
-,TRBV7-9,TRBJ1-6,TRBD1,TGTGCCAGCAGCCAGGGGGTGAGCTCCTATAATTCACCCCTCCACTTT,CASSQGVSSYNSPLHF
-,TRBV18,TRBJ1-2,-,TGTGCCAGCTCATCGACAGAAGCTAACTATGGCTACACCTTC,CASSSTEANYGYTF
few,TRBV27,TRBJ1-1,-,TGTGCCAGCAGTTCGTGGCAGAAGAACACTGAAGCTTTCTTT,CASSSWQKNTEAFF
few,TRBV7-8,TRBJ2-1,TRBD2,TGTGCCAGCAGGCCTCTTGGCGGGAGGGCCTACAATGAGCAGTTCTTC,CASRPLGGRAYNEQFF
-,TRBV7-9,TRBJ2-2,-,TGTGCCAGCAGCTTAGGTCAGGGAAATACCGGGGAGCTGTTTTTT,CASSLGQGNTGELFF
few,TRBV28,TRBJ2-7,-,TGTGCCAGCCACACGCAGGCGGGAAGCTACGAGCAGTACTTC,CASHTQAGSYEQYF
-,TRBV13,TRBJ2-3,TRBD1,TGTGCCAGCAGCTTAGTAAGGGGGCCGAAAACAGATACGCAGTATTTT,CASSLVRGPKTDTQYF
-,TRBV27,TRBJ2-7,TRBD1,TGTGCCAGCAGTGCATTGACAGGGAGCGAGTCCTACGAGCAGTACTTC,CASSALTGSESYEQYF
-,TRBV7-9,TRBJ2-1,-,TGTGCCAGCAGCGAGGAACCGATGAGCTCCTACAATGAGCAGTTCTTC,CASSEEPMSSYNEQFF
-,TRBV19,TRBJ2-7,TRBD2,TGTGCCAGTACCCTGACTAGCGGGAGATCCTACGAGCAGTACTTC,CASTLTSGRSYEQYF
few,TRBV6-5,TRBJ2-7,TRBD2,TGTGCCAGCAGCAAACTAGCGGGTATCTACGAGCAGTACTTC,CASSKLAGIYEQYF
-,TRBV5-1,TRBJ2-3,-,TGCGCCAGCAGTTCGGGAGATCCCGATACGCAGTATTTT,CASSSGDPDTQYF
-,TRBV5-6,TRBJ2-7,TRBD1,TGTGCCAGCAGTCTAGTTGGGACAGGGTTCCACGAGCAGTACTTC,CASSLVGTGFHEQYF
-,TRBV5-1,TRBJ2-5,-,TGCGCCAGCAGCTTGGTGGGTCCCGGGGAGACCCAGTACTTC,CASSLVGPGETQYF
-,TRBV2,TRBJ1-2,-,TGTGCCAGCAGCCCGTGGGGGCCCTATGGCTACACCTTC,CASSPWGPYGYTF
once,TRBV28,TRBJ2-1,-,TGTGCCAGCACCAGGCCCACGAATGAGCAGTTCTTC,CASTRPTNEQFF
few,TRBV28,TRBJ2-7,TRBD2,TGTGCCAGCAGTTTGGGGCTAGCGGGACTCGAGCAGTACTTC,CASSLGLAGLEQYF
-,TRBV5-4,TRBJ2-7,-,TGTGCCAGCAGTCACGGACAGTTTTCGACCTACGAGCAGTACTTC,CASSHGQFSTYEQYF
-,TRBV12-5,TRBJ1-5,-,TGTGCTAGTGGTTTGAAAGCCGGTGCCACCCAGCATTTT,CASGLKAGATQHF
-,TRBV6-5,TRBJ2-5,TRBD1,TGTGCCAGCAGTCCGGGACAGGGGGTCCAAGAGACCCAGTACTTC,CASSPGQGVQETQYF
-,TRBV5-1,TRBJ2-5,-,TGCGCCAGCAGCTTGGGAGGGAGTGGCGCGGAGACCCAGTACTTC,CASSLGGSGAETQYF
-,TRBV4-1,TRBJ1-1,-,TGCGCCAGCAGCCAGGGCAGTATGAACACTGAAGCTTTCTTT,CASSQGSMNTEAFF
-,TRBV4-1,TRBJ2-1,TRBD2,TGCGCCAGCAACCCTAGGGAGACCGGGACTAGCGATGAGCAGTTCTTC,CASNPRETGTSDEQFF
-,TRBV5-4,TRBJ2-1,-,TGTGCCAGCAGCGTATACAATGAGCAGTTCTTC,CASSVYNEQFF
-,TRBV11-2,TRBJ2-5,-,TGTGCCAGCAGCTTCCAACTAGAGGAGGAGACCCAGTACTTC,CASSFQLEEETQYF
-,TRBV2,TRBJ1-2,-,TGTGCCAGCAGCCCCCTTAGGACAGACGCCTCTGGCTACACCTTC,CASSPLRTDASGYTF
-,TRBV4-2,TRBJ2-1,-,TGTGCCAGCAGCCAAGTTCTAGGGGTGGGAAACAATGAGCAGTTCTTC,CASSQVLGVGNNEQFF
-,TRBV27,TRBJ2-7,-,TGTGCCAGCAGTTTAGGTGGCAGGGGTGTAGTCGAGCAGTACTTC,CASSLGGRGVVEQYF
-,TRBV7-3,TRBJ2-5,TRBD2,TGTGCCAGCAGCCCAGCGGGAGCAGAGACCCAGTACTTC,CASSPAGAETQYF
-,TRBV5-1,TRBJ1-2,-,TGCGCCAGCACTGCCCGCGCAGGGGCGACCGGGAGCTACACCTTC,CASTARAGATGSYTF
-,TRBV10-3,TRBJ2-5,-,TGTGCCATCGGTCCAGGGCCAGAGACCCAGTACTTC,CAIGPGPETQYF
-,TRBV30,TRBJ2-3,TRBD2,TGTGCCTCGACCTTAGCGGGGAGCACAGATACGCAGTATTTT,CASTLAGSTDTQYF
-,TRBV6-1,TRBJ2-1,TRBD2,TGTGCCAGCAGCTTAGGACTAGCGGGGTACAATGAGCAGTTCTTC,CASSLGLAGYNEQFF
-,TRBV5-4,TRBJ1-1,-,TGTGCCAGCAGGTCTATCTCGGACACTGAAGCTTTCTTT,CASRSISDTEAFF
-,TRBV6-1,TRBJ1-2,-,TGTGCCAGCATGGATAGCGGTAGCTATGGCTACACCTTC,CASMDSGSYGYTF
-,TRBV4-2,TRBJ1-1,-,TGTGCCAGCAGCCAAGATCTAGCCGGTGCGTTCGTCGAAGCTTTCTTT,CASSQDLAGAFVEAFF
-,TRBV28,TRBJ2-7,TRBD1,TGTGCCAGCAGTTGGGGACAGGGCTACGAGCAGTACTTC,CASSWGQGYEQYF
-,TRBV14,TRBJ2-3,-,TGTGCCAGCAGCCCCTTCGGCGGCCACTACACAGATACGCAGTATTTT,CASSPFGGHYTDTQYF
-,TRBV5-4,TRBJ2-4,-,TGTGCCAGCAGCCCCAGGGGTGAAAACATTCAGTACTTC,CASSPRGENIQYF
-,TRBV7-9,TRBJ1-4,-,TGTACCAGCAGTCACCCAGGGGAAAAACTGTTTTTT,CTSSHPGEKLFF
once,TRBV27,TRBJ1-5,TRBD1,TGTGCCAGCAGCCCACACGGTCCGGGACAGGGGAGCAATCAGCCCCAGCATTTT,CASSPHGPGQGSNQPQHF
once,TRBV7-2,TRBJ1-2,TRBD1,TGTGCCAGCAGCTTCCGACAGGGTTCCTATGGCTACACCTTC,CASSFRQGSYGYTF
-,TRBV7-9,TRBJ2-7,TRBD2,TGTGCCAGCAGCTTTGGCGGGAGCGAGCAGTACTTC,CASSFGGSEQYF
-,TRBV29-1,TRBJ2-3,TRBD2,TGCAGCGTTTCCTTCGGACTAGCGGAGGCAGATACGCAGTATTTT,CSVSFGLAEADTQYF
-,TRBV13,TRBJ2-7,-,TGTGCCAGCAGCCCAGCGCCAGACTACGAGCAGTACTTC,CASSPAPDYEQYF
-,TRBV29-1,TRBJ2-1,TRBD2,TGCAGCGTTGAGTGGGAGGGATATGAGCAGTTCTTC,CSVEWEGYEQFF
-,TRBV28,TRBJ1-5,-,TGTGCCAGCACTCCTAGAAATCAGCCCCAGCATTTT,CASTPRNQPQHF
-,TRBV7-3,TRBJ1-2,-,TGTGCCAGCAGCCCGACGGGGGGTCAAGGCGGCTACACCTTC,CASSPTGGQGGYTF
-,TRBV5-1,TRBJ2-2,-,TGCGCCAGCAGCTTGAGGCAGGGCTATACCGGGGAGCTGTTTTTT,CASSLRQGYTGELFF
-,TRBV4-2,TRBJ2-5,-,TGTGCCAGCAGCCGGAGGGAGGACCGAGAGACCCAGTACTTC,CASSRREDRETQYF